The clone carrying this T cell receptor (beta chain) was seen only once. Its specificity is not known. The source of the sample is a study of long-term antiretroviral therapy in people with HIV. Whole-study findings and limits: Post-treatment diversity went higher with ART but stayed below transplant donor controls.

Trimming removed 5 bases at V and 4 bases at J, with 11 bases between. Looked up from germline, CDR1 is SGHTA and CDR2 is FQGNSA. The CDR3 runs 13 residues. Sequencing used immunoSEQ v3.0 at survey level. Measured with immunoSEQ multiplex PCR; TCRdb has only the in-frame clones, and not every one. Counted here are more than 20,000 clones, 81% occurring once; the ten biggest clones make up about a sixth. This sequence joins TRBV7-2 and TRBJ2-5; perhaps TRBD2 as D (5 bases). Sequenced material: unsorted PBMCs, taken at the start of antiretroviral therapy, before treatment. This sequence was found in a woman under 30 with HIV. CDR3: CASSQQSGETQYF. As DNA, the CDR3 is TGTGCCAGCAGCCAGCAGAGCGGAGAGACCCAGTACTTC.